The T cell receptor beta chain described here comes from a study of PD-L1 blockade in urothelial cancer (dated 2017 in TCRdb). Regarding the complete study: All patients started therapy around 2014 and received atezolizumab 1,200 mg intravenously every 3 weeks. Some ten patients reached durable clinical benefit, while 20 patients did not. An exploratory multi-omic analysis was conducted of the somatic, immune and clinical correlates of response to PD-L1 blockade with atezolizumab in urothelial cancer. Blood samples were analyzed at two time points: 3 weeks after treatment start (second dose) and 6 weeks after treatment start. Patients had an ECOG performance status of 0 or 1 and had received between 0 and 3 prior chemotherapy regimens. Pretreatment blood TCR-seq was available for about 27 patients, at least one posttreatment blood collection was obtained for 24 patients, and tumor TCR-seq was available for 24 patients. In the same patients, whole exome sequencing and RNA sequencing of pretreatment tumors were performed in addition to TCR sequencing. Blood samples gave a median of about 150,000 T cells and approximately 81,000 unique TCRs, with a median clonality of roughly 0.08. About 85% of the 29 patients were males with bladder-origin urothelial cancer, and about 65% of the roughly 30 reported a prior smoking history. TCR sequencing covered pretreatment tumor samples and matched, serially collected peripheral blood taken before and after atezolizumab treatment. Progression-free survival longer than 6 months counted as durable clinical benefit, and TCR features were additionally tested against both progression-free and overall survival. Study-level results and caveats: Improved progression-free and overall survival was associated with having pretreatment peripheral blood TCR clonality below the median. Greater expansion of tumor-associated TCR clones in peripheral blood 3 weeks after the start of treatment was observed in patients with durable benefit (n of about 20, p = 0.022). Because the sample size was small (n ≈ 27) and many of the analyses were exploratory, the results are meant to be hypothesis-generating.

To estimate absolute template abundance from read counts, synthetic TCR analog templates were spiked into each PCR. TCRbeta CDR3 regions were amplified from genomic DNA with bias-controlled V and J gene primers using the immunoSEQ assay. Sequencing of rearranged TCRbeta segments was done at approximately 20X coverage. Regarding the original processing steps: Clustering was used to correct sequencing errors, and CDR3s were annotated against IMGT so that V, D and J genes could be assigned. Downstream analyses used only productive TCRbeta rearrangements and left out out-of-frame or stop-codon sequences. To compute clonality, Shannon entropy was normalized by the log of the number of unique productive sequences and then subtracted from one. Fisher's exact test with Benjamini-Hochberg correction, using a cutoff of adjusted p below 0.01, was how clones that differed between time points or between blood and tumor were identified. TCRdb stores this immuneACCESS table with in-frame sequences only. Part of the clones is absent; in the studies checked, under half of the shortfall reflects unresolved V genes, and no reason is known for the rest. D and trimming come from the DNA, and the V and J calls and clone size come from that table. This sample holds more than 85,000 clones; about nine tenths were observed only once. Around 0.9% of the sample is in the top ten clones.

The cohort comprised 30 or so patients with locally advanced or metastatic urothelial carcinoma treated at Memorial Sloan Kettering on a trial protocol. Peripheral blood mononuclear cells were collected pretreatment and during treatment, with between 1 and 8 total time points per patient. The Qiagen DNeasy Blood extraction kit was used to purify genomic DNA from total PBMCs and tumor samples. Collected pretreatment and during treatment, PBMCs were isolated and stored as previously described. Spanning cysteine to phenylalanine, the CDR3 consists of 16 amino acids. Only the CDR3 part of the read is kept: 48 bases, read in frame from the first base. Relative to germline, V is 4 bases shorter and J is 4 bases shorter, with 19 bases between their ends. The germline V gene yields MDHEN for CDR1 and SYDVKM for CDR2. A word on this clone: Its antigen is still unknown. No clone much larger than this one lies a single base away; base qualities are absent.

This TCR was sampled from an elderly woman with urothelial cancer. The chain is assembled from TRBV28 and TRBJ1-2; a tentative D match to TRBD1 spans 6 bases. This specimen consisted of PBMCs, obtained around atezolizumab (anti-PD-L1) treatment. The DNA is TGTGCCAGCAGTTCAACCCAAAACCGACAGGTCTATGGCTACACCTTC. Its translation reads: CASSSTQNRQVYGYTF.